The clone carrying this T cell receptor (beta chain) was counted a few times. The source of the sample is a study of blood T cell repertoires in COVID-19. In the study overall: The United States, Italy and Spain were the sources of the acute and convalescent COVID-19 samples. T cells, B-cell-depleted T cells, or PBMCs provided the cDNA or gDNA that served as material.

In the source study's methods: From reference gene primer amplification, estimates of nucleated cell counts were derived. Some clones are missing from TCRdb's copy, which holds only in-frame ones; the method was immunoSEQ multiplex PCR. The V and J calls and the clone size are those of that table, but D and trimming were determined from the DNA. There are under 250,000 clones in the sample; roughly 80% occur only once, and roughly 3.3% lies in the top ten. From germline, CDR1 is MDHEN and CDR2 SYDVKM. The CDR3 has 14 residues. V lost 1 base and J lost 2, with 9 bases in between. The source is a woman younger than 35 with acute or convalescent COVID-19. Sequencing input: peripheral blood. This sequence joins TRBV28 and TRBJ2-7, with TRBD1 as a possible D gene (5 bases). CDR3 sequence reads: CASSLFDRPYEQYF. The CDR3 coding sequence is TGTGCCAGCAGTTTATTCGACAGACCCTACGAGCAGTACTTC.